Here is one T cell receptor beta chain with its context. The target of this receptor is not known. Base qualities are not at hand, and no much larger clone is one base apart. Its CDR3 holds 14 amino acids, cysteine through phenylalanine. The entry retains the CDR3 DNA only, 42 bases that are in frame from base 1. CDR1 KGHSH and CDR2 LQKENI are derived from the germline V gene. V sheds 3 bases and J sheds 8 bases, leaving 16 bases between their ends. These data originate in a study of shared clonotypes between healthy human individuals (TCRdb year 2020). With respect to the entire study: The cohort comprised a couple of women and three men aged 18 to 49 years. Each donor's leukapheresis produced roughly between roughly 0.85 and 9.5 billion PBMCs. The study deeply sequenced blood TCR repertoires of about 5 healthy adults to estimate repertoire size and the extent of clonotype sharing between individuals. To increase sequencing depth and limit assay-specific biases, TCR repertoire library preparation and sequencing were carried out by different laboratories using diverse techniques.

The full study reports these points: Because the study included a small number of donors, the genetic and exposure-history diversity represented was limited. Only blood was sampled, and tissue TCR repertoires likely differ from those in blood. Pairwise subsampling led to the expectation that sequencing depth would affect the degree of clonotype sharing among donors.

TCR CDR3 regions were amplified from genomic DNA by multiplex PCR using the deep immunoSEQ assay. For each cell subset, the extracted genomic DNA was distributed evenly across all wells of several immunoSEQ 96-well plates, and each plate served as one replicate. For unsorted PBMC, each replicate PCR was loaded with roughly 330 ng genomic DNA, equivalent to approximately 33,000 T cell genomes. Ten immunoSEQ deep assay plates were used to sequence the unsorted PBMC genomic DNA. The purified libraries were quantified using a Qubit 3.0 fluorometer, sized with a Bioanalyzer 2100, and then quantified again using the KAPA Library Quantification kit. Each immunoSEQ 96-well plate was sequenced on its own single-read 150-cycle Illumina NextSeq 550 flow cell. The study's processing was this. Because the immunoSEQ output included only junctional sequences and no quality scores, the filtering could not be the same as the filtering used for full-length reads. To assign V/J genes and CDR3, sequences were annotated using PyIR, a Python wrapper for IgBLAST v1.9, with IMGT germline references. Reads were removed for weak V/J assignments (E-value above 1e-6), missing CDR3, stop codons, out-of-frame junctions, or ambiguous translated residues. A V3J clonotype was defined by an identical inferred V gene, J gene, and CDR3 amino acid sequence. To compute the percentage overlap between repertoires, the number of shared unique clonotypes was divided by the size of the smaller repertoire. Three approaches were used to assess repertoire richness: RTK rarefaction, the Chao1 estimator, and Recon v2.1 estimates of unobserved clonotypes. What TCRdb holds here is the immuneACCESS table cut down to in-frame rearrangements. Part of the clones is not present; checked against another copy, under half of the missing clones reflect an unresolved V gene, and the others are unexplained. V and J calls and clone size follow that table, whereas D and trimming were derived from the DNA. The sample includes more than 400,000 clones, with roughly 80% observed a single time. Roughly 13% of the sample goes to the ten largest clones.

Healthy HIV-negative adults with no recently reported acute infections or vaccinations were included as donors. All donors were Caucasian adults living in Nashville, Tennessee, USA. For unsorted samples, tens of millions of PBMCs were counted, and genomic DNA was extracted using the QIAamp DNA Blood Mini kit. After blood collection by leukapheresis, PBMCs were isolated using Ficoll-Histopaque density gradient centrifugation and then cryopreserved in the vapor phase of liquid nitrogen. The chain links TRBV18 with TRBJ1-1; possibly the D gene is TRBD1, per 6 matching bases. This TCR was recovered from a woman aged 40 to 50 in good health. Some clones in this sample may be carry-over from other donors' samples. Sequencing was carried out using PBMCs. The sequenced DNA is TGTGCCAGCTCACCGGGACATCGGACGGAGGAAGCTTTCTTT. This encodes CASSPGHRTEEAFF.